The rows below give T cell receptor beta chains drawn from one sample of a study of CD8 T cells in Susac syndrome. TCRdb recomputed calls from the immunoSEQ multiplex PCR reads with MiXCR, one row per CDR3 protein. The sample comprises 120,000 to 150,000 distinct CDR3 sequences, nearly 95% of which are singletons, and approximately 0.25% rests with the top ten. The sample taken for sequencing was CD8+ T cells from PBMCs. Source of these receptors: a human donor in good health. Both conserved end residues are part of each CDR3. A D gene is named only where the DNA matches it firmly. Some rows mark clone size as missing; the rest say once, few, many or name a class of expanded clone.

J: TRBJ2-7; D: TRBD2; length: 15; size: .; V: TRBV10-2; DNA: TGCGCCAGCAGTGAGCTGCGGGAGGGCATGGGCGAGCAGTACTTC; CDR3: CASSELREGMGEQYF
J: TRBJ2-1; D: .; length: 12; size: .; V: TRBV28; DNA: TGTGCCAGCAGGGGCGGCTACAATGAGCAGTTCTTC; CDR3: CASRGGYNEQFF
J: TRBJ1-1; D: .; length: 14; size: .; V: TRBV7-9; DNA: TGTGCCAGCAGCCTGCGGACCGTGAACACTGAAGCTTTCTTT; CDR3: CASSLRTVNTEAFF
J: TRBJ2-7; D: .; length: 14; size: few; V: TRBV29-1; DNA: TGCAGCGCCCGAGCGGGACACGGCACCGCCGAGCAGTACTTC; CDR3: CSARAGHGTAEQYF
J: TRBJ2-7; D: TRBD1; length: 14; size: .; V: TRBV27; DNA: TGTGCCAGCAGTTTGGGACAGCCAGCCTACGAGCAGTACTTC; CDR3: CASSLGQPAYEQYF
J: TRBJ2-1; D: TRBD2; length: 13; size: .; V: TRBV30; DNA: TGTGCCTGCGGACTAGCGGGCTACAATGAGCAGTTCTTC; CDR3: CACGLAGYNEQFF
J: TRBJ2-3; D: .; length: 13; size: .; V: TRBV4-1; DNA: TGCGCCAGCAGCCGGCCCAGCACAGATACGCAGTATTTT; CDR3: CASSRPSTDTQYF
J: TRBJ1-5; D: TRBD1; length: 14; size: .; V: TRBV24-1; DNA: TGTGCCACCAGTGACAGACAGGGAGATCAGCCCCAGCATTTT; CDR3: CATSDRQGDQPQHF
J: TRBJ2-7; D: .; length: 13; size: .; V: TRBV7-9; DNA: TGTGCCAGCACCACTCCTGGGAGCTACGAGCAGTACTTC; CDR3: CASTTPGSYEQYF
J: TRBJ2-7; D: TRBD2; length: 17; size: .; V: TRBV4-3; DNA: TGCGCCAGCAGCCAAGATCGTCTAGCGGAGTTTCCCTACGAGCAGTACTTC; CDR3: CASSQDRLAEFPYEQYF